The following is a T cell receptor beta chain sequence with its context. The source of the sample is a study of blood T cell repertoires in COVID-19. Study-wide context: In each case, the material was cDNA or gDNA derived from T cells, B-cell-depleted T cells, or PBMCs.

Sequencing used immunoSEQ multiplex PCR; TCRdb keeps in-frame clones, though not all of them. This sample has about 230,000 clones; around 84% occur once, and the top ten carry approximately 10%. In Seattle, patients joined the study during active infection and were tracked longitudinally. Trimming cost V 2 bases and J 5 bases, with 9 bases left between them. This CDR3 contains 13 residues. CDR1 is LNHDA, CDR2 SQIVND, per germline (reference sequence). This chain joins TRBV19 and TRBJ1-1; D is possibly TRBD1 (5 bases). The clonotype was recovered from a man aged 50 to 60 with COVID-19, enrolled during active disease. The specimen was peripheral blood. The CDR3, as DNA: TGTGCCAGTAGTATATGGGGGGAAACTGAAGCTTTCTTT. Protein product: CASSIWGETEAFF. Looking up the rest from reference TRBV19 and TRBJ1-1 gives the full variable domain: DGGITQSPKYLFRKEGQNVTLSCEQNLNHDAMYWYRQDPGQGLRLIYYSQIVNDFQKGDIAEGYSVSREKKESFPLTVTSAQKNPTAFYLCASSIWGETEAFFGQGTRLTVV.